The present entry profiles one T cell receptor beta chain with its context. This sample was included in a study of blood T cell repertoires in COVID-19. Study details: The United States, Italy and Spain supplied acute and convalescent COVID-19 samples. PBMCs, B-cell-depleted T cells, or T cells were the source of the cDNA or gDNA that made up the material.

Under the authors' procedure: Researchers report that nucleated cell counts were estimated from reference gene primer amplification. Repertoires were generated with immunoSEQ multiplex PCR, while TCRdb's copy carries only in-frame clones and drops some. From that table come the V and J calls and clone size; the DNA was used to work out D and trimming. This sample carries about 360,000 clones, around 87% of them seen once, and the ten largest clones take around 3%. Germline CDR1 SGHDT, CDR2 YYEEEE. The CDR3 has 14 residues. The junction had 2 bases not matched to a gene; V was cut back by 4 bases and J by 9 bases.

Sequenced sample: peripheral blood. The clonotype comes from a human donor in a cohort sampled during active COVID-19. The gene calls are TRBV5-6 and TRBJ1-6; TRBD1 agrees at 12 bases. Here the CDR3 DNA reads TGTGCCAGCAGCCGGGACAGGGGGCTTTCACCCCTCCACTTT. Protein: CASSRDRGLSPLHF.